This T cell receptor (beta chain) was profiled in a study of T cell repertoires in cytomegalovirus infection. With regard to this clonotype: The target antigen is unknown.

TCRdb re-called the reads through MiXCR, storing one row per CDR3 protein. Among some 800,000 distinct CDR3 sequences, about 33% were seen once, and the ten largest hold around 11%. This CDR3 comprises 16 residues. Germline-derived CDR1 and CDR2 are MNHEY and SMNVEV (reference sequence). V was shortened by 0 bases and J by 2 bases, with 11 bases between the two germline ends. The receptor was derived from a human donor in good health (CMV status not recorded). Some clones in this sample may be carry-over from other donors' samples. The chain is built from TRBV27 and TRBJ1-5; no clear D gene. The source was cultured CD8+ T cells from PBMCs, collected from culture after CMV antigen stimulation. The CDR3 here is CASSLSRGVGNQPQHF. CDR3 nucleotide sequence: TGTGCCAGCAGTTTATCCCGGGGAGTAGGCAATCAGCCCCAGCATTTT.